The 4 T cell receptor beta chains listed next were all sequenced from one sample in a study of shared clonotypes between healthy human individuals. Profiling relied on immunoSEQ multiplex PCR, and the TCRdb table lists in-frame clones only, not all of them. The table includes approximately 1.4 million clones, approximately 98% detected once. Sample: naive CD4+ T cells sorted from blood. Subset of the sample: CD45RA+ positively selected. The receptors were gathered from a man aged 25 to 40 in good health.

V is TRBV5-4 and J is TRBJ2-5; no clear D. The CDR3 loop spans 14 amino acids. Germline-derived CDR1 and CDR2 are SGHNT and YYREEE (reference sequence). Between the trimmed V and J ends, which lost 0 bases and 4 bases, there was a span of 10 bases. CDR3 loop: CASSLAAIRETQYF. Written as DNA, the CDR3 is TGTGCCAGCAGCTTGGCCGCTATTAGAGAGACCCAGTACTTC.

Of note for this clone: Other nucleotide sequences from this sample produce the same CDR3. CDR3 sequence (DNA): TGTGCCAGCAGTTCCAGGGGGGAGCAGTACTTC. Amino acid sequence: CASSSRGEQYF. The gene calls are TRBV28 and TRBJ2-7, with 7 nucleotides matching TRBD1. Unmatched junction bases numbered 1, after V lost 4 bases and J lost 7 bases. CDR1 is MDHEN and CDR2 is SYDVKM in the germline V gene. This CDR3 is built from 11 residues.

The rearrangement uses TRBV25-1 and TRBJ1-1; TRBD1 matches 9 bases. The CDR3 sequence is 16 residues long. CDR1 is MGHDK and CDR2 is SYGVNS in the germline V gene. V shed 2 bases and J 1 base; nucleotides not matched to a gene: 5. CDR3 sequence: CASSELGQGPNTEAFF. CDR3 coding DNA: TGTGCCAGCAGTGAACTGGGACAGGGACCGAACACTGAAGCTTTCTTT.

The chain carries TRBV9 and TRBJ1-3, with D possibly TRBD1 on 6 matching bases. Germline loops: CDR1 SGDLS, CDR2 YYNGEE. There are 16 residues in the CDR3. Deletions cut 4 bases from V and 0 bases from J, with 14 bases between. CDR3 bases: TGTGCCAGCAGCAAAAGACAGGACTACTCTGGAAACACCATATATTTT. Protein: CASSKRQDYSGNTIYF.